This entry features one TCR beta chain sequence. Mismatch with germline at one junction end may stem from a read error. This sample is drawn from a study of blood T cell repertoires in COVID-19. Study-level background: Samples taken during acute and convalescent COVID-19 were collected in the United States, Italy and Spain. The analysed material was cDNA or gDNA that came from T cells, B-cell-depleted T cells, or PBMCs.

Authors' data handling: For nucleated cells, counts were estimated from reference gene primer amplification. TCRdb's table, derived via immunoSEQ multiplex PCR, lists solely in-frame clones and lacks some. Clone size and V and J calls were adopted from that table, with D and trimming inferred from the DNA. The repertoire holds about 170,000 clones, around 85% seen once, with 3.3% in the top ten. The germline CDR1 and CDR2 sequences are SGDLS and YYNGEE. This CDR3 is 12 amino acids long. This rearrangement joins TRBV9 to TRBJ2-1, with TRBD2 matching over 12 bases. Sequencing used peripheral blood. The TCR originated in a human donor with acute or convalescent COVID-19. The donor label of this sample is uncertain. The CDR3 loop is CASSSLAGGPVF. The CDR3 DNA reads TGTGCCAGCAGTAGCCTAGCGGGGGGGCCGGTCTTC.